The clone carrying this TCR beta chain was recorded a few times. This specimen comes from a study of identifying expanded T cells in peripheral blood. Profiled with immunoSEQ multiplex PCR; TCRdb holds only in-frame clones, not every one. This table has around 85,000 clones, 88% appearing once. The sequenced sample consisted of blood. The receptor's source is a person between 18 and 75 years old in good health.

CDR3 in amino acids: CASSPDTGELFF. Here the CDR3 DNA reads TGTGCCAGCTCACCCGACACCGGGGAGCTGTTTTTT. The chain links TRBV18 to TRBJ2-2; D not certain. V gave up 3 bases and J gave up 3 bases, with 2 bases separating them. Germline lookup yields CDR1 KGHSH and CDR2 LQKENI. CDR3 length: 12 amino acids.